What follows are 24 T cell receptor beta chains derived from one specimen sequenced in a study of spatial heterogeneity in lung cancer. Via MiXCR, TCRdb re-called the 5' RACE reads, giving one row per CDR3 protein. Of around 8,000 distinct CDR3 sequences in the sample, roughly 9.2% are singletons; the top ten hold approximately 43%. The time point was: sample taken at primary tumor resection. This specimen consisted of PBMCs, obtained at surgery. The receptor set was obtained from a male donor with early-stage non-small cell lung cancer.

This clonotype was found many times. The gene calls are TRBV28 and TRBJ1-2; D perhaps matches TRBD1 (6 bases). V was trimmed by 6 bases and J by 3 bases, leaving 14 bases between them. Per germline, CDR1 MDHEN and CDR2 SYDVKM. The CDR3 has 14 amino acids. This chain's CDR3 is CASRPGQTYYGYTF. The CDR3 DNA is TGTGCCAGCAGACCAGGACAGACATACTATGGCTACACCTTC.

There are many counts of this clonotype. The rearrangement links TRBV7-8 to TRBJ2-3; D is undetermined. This CDR3 contains 15 residues. Germline V gives CDR1 SGHVS, CDR2 FQNEAQ. Deletions cut 0 bases from V and 6 bases from J, with 13 bases between. The chain's CDR3 is CASSLARLTRDTQYF. CDR3 DNA sequence: TGTGCCAGCAGCTTAGCGAGACTGACGCGCGATACGCAGTATTTT.

At least ten counts were recorded for this clonotype. This sequence joins TRBV2 and TRBJ2-5; 11 bases match TRBD2. The length of the CDR3 is 14 residues. Per germline, CDR1 SNHLY and CDR2 FYNNEI. J lost 3 bases, V lost 6 bases, and 3 bases had no gene match. The CDR3 region is CASRPGLAEETQYF. The CDR3 coding sequence is TGTGCCAGCAGACCGGGACTAGCGGAAGAGACCCAGTACTTC.

This clonotype was counted ten times or more. The chain combines TRBV5-1 with TRBJ1-1; tentative D call: TRBD1 (5 bases). The CDR3 spans 14 residues. Per the germline V gene, CDR1 is SGHRS and CDR2 is YFSETQ. V was trimmed by 4 bases and J by 5 bases, leaving 15 bases between them. As DNA, the CDR3 is TGCGCCAGCAGCGCCGACAGTAAAATTACTGAAGCTTTCTTT. The encoded protein is CASSADSKITEAFF.

This clonotype was recorded at least ten times. The gene calls are TRBV7-8 and TRBJ2-1; D gene unclear. The CDR3 consists of 15 residues. In germline, CDR1 is SGHVS, CDR2 FQNEAQ. V was pared by 5 bases and J by 9 bases, with 20 bases between. In nucleotides, the CDR3 is TGTGCCAGCAGCCTCACGTACTACCCTCCTGGTGAGCAGTTCTTC. Its protein is CASSLTYYPPGEQFF.

The sample holds one count of this clonotype. A much larger clone lies one base from this, so it may be a read error. Because the CDR3 is missing its conserved closing phenylalanine or tryptophan, this is likely a read error. V and J are TRBV6-6 and TRBJ2-7; no definite D call. Trimming took 0 bases from V and 0 from J, leaving 12 bases between them. The CDR3 spans 16 residues. Germline CDR1 reads MNHNY; CDR2 reads SVGAGI (reference sequence). In nucleotides, the CDR3 is TGTGCCAGCAGTTACTCCGTTTTCAGCCTCTCCTACGAGCAGTACCTC. Its protein is CASSYSVFSLSYEQYL.

This clonotype was seen at least ten times. The chain employs TRBV20-1 and TRBJ1-1; perhaps TRBD1 as D (6 bases). Per the germline V gene, CDR1 is DFQATT and CDR2 is SNEGSKA (reference sequence). Trimming stripped 0 bases from V and 4 bases from J, with 12 bases between. The CDR3 has 14 residues. CDR3 nucleotide sequence: TGCAGTGCTAGAGAGGCAGGGGTTGGCACTGAAGCTTTCTTT. This translates into CSAREAGVGTEAFF.

This clonotype was observed many times. The V and J genes are TRBV6-5 and TRBJ2-7; TRBD1 agrees at 7 bases. The CDR3 runs to 13 residues. Germline loops: CDR1 MNHEY, CDR2 SVGAGI. V gave up 6 bases and J gave up 1 base; unmatched junction bases: 3. The CDR3 DNA reads TGTGCCAGCAGGAGACAGGGATCCTACGAGCAGTACTTC. It translates to CASRRQGSYEQYF.

This clonotype appeared many times. This chain uses TRBV2 with TRBJ1-1; D unresolved. The CDR3 is 13 residues long. Germline-derived CDR1 and CDR2 are SNHLY and FYNNEI. Trimming shortened V by 8 bases and J by 0 bases, and 10 bases separated the two germline ends. In nucleotides, the CDR3 is TGTGCCAGCGGCCGGGATTTGAACACTGAAGCTTTCTTT. This gives the protein CASGRDLNTEAFF.

This clonotype has at least ten counts. The CDR3 here is CASSVGGFSTDTQYF. CDR3 in DNA: TGTGCCAGCAGCGTAGGGGGTTTTAGCACAGATACGCAGTATTTT. The chain couples TRBV9 to TRBJ2-3; D not certain. V was trimmed by 0 bases and J by 0 bases, leaving 8 bases between them. CDR3 size: 15 residues. Looked up from germline, CDR1 is SGDLS and CDR2 is YYNGEE.

This clonotype has more than one count but fewer than ten. The rearrangement joins TRBV29-1 to TRBJ2-5, with TRBD1 identical over 9 bases. The V segment lost 4 bases and the J segment 2 bases; nucleotides outside the gene matches: 5. Germline CDR1 and CDR2: SQVTM and ANQGSEA. This CDR3 spans 14 amino acids. CDR3 coding DNA: TGCAGCGTTGGCGGGACAGGGACGCAAGAGACCCAGTACTTC. This encodes CSVGGTGTQETQYF. Supplemented by reference TRBV29-1 and TRBJ2-5, the full variable domain reads SAVISQKPSRDICQRGTSLTIQCQVDSQVTMMFWYRQQPGQSLTLIATANQGSEATYESGFVIDKFPISRPNLTFSTLTVSNMSPEDSSIYLCSVGGTGTQETQYFGPGTRLLVL.

This clonotype showed up many times. J is TRBJ1-1 and V is TRBV7-2, with D uncertain. The CDR3 has 13 amino acids. V was pared by 5 bases and J by 1 base, with 8 bases between. CDR1 is SGHTA, CDR2 FQGNSA, per germline. CDR3 in amino acids: CASSTQENTEAFF. Here the CDR3 DNA reads TGTGCCAGCAGCACACAAGAGAACACTGAAGCTTTCTTT.

This clonotype ranks as medium-sized (0.01 to 0.1%). The rearrangement joins TRBV29-1 to TRBJ2-5; perhaps TRBD1 as D (5 bases). Between the trimmed V and J ends, which lost 7 bases and 5 bases, there was a span of 14 bases. CDR1 is SQVTM and CDR2 is ANQGSEA in the germline V gene. The CDR3 runs to 12 residues. DNA of the CDR3: TGCAGCGCGTCGTTAGGGGCCGAGACCCAGTACTTC. The encoded protein is CSASLGAETQYF. The whole variable domain, remainder taken from reference TRBV29-1 and TRBJ2-5, is SAVISQKPSRDICQRGTSLTIQCQVDSQVTMMFWYRQQPGQSLTLIATANQGSEATYESGFVIDKFPISRPNLTFSTLTVSNMSPEDSSIYLCSASLGAETQYFGPGTRLLVL.

This clonotype was counted ten times or more. This chain links TRBV5-8 with TRBJ2-1; 9 positions match TRBD1. Germline CDR1 reads SGHTS; CDR2 reads YDEGEE. The junction had 9 bases not matched to a gene; V was cut back by 3 bases and J by 8 bases. This CDR3 is built from 15 residues. The CDR3: CASSSGQGYVDEQFF. The CDR3 DNA sequence: TGTGCCAGCAGCTCGGGACAGGGATATGTCGATGAGCAGTTCTTC.

There are many counts of this clonotype. Germline and junction disagree at one end, which may indicate a read error. The CDR3 protein is CASTQQENTEAFF. In DNA, the CDR3 is TGTGCCAGCACCCAACAGGAGAACACTGAAGCTTTCTTT. The V call is TRBV16, the J call TRBJ1-1; tentative D call: TRBD1 (5 bases). The CDR3 is 13 residues long. Germline loops: CDR1 KGHSY, CDR2 FQNENV.

This clonotype was picked up many times. The gene calls are TRBV4-3 and TRBJ2-3; D call uncertain. The germline V gene encodes CDR1 LGHNA and CDR2 YSLEER. V dropped 0 bases and J dropped 5 bases, with 12 bases sitting between them. CDR3 size: 15 residues. CDR3 nucleotides: TGCGCCAGCAGCCAAGATAACCAGGAAGGAGATACGCAGTATTTT. As protein: CASSQDNQEGDTQYF.

There are many counts of this clonotype. The chain has TRBV18 and TRBJ2-1; 10 nucleotides line up with TRBD1. The CDR3 is 14 residues long. The V and J ends lost 5 bases and 8 bases, in that order; junction bases with no gene match: 6. Germline CDR1 KGHSH, CDR2 LQKENI. This CDR3 is CASSKSGTGDEQFF. CDR3 nucleotides: TGTGCCAGCTCAAAATCCGGGACAGGGGATGAGCAGTTCTTC.

By frequency in the sample, this clonotype is hyperexpanded. V gene TRBV11-1 combines with J gene TRBJ2-7; no clear D. Germline V gene sequence: CDR1 SGHAT, CDR2 FQDESV (reference sequence). The ends were cut back, 5 bases at V and 1 base at J, with 12 bases in the middle. The length of the CDR3 is 14 residues. The CDR3 DNA is TGTGCCAGCAGCCAAATCCTGGGGTCCTACGAGCAGTACTTC. Encoded protein: CASSQILGSYEQYF.

This clonotype showed up many times. This chain links TRBV28 with TRBJ2-3; 12 positions match TRBD2. Germline V lookup: CDR1 MDHEN, CDR2 SYDVKM. V lost 1 base and J lost 2; bases outside the gene matches: 10. The CDR3 is made up of 19 amino acids. This chain's CDR3 is CASSLLASGRAEVTDTQYF. The CDR3 nucleotides read TGTGCCAGCAGTTTATTGGCTAGCGGGAGGGCCGAGGTCACAGATACGCAGTATTTT.

This clonotype was found many times. This chain joins TRBV19 and TRBJ2-2, with D tentatively TRBD2 (5 bases). Per germline, CDR1 LNHDA and CDR2 SQIVND (reference sequence). The V end lost 3 bases, the J end lost 4 bases, and 9 bases lay between the germline ends. The CDR3 is 14 amino acids. CDR3 nucleotides: TGTGCCAGTAGTATCTTTGCGGGCACCGGGGAGCTGTTTTTT. Its translation is CASSIFAGTGELFF.

Many counts were recorded for this clonotype. The CDR3 DNA sequence: TGTGCCAGCAGCTTAGCGGGAGGGTACAATGAGCAGTTCTTC. It codes for CASSLAGGYNEQFF. The J gene is TRBJ2-1, the V gene TRBV7-3; 9 bases are shared with TRBD2. With V trimmed by 2 bases and J by 4 bases, 0 bases remained unmatched. CDR1 and CDR2 from the germline V gene are SGHTA and FQGTGA. CDR3 length: 14 amino acids.

This clonotype was counted once. The V and J genes are TRBV12-3 or TRBV12-4 and TRBJ2-3, with 10 positions matching TRBD2. J was trimmed by 14 bases and V by 3 bases; bases with no gene match: 2. The CDR3 is made up of 11 amino acids. In nucleotides, the CDR3 is TGTGCCAGCAGTTTTGGGACTAGCGCGTATTTT. Protein sequence: CASSFGTSAYF.

This clonotype has just a few counts. The V call is TRBV5-1, the J call TRBJ2-7, with 7 positions matching TRBD2. The CDR3 contains 15 residues. Looked up from germline, CDR1 is SGHRS and CDR2 is YFSETQ. V dropped 1 base and J dropped 4; count of bases not matched to a gene: 8. In DNA, the CDR3 is TGCGCCAGCAGCTTGAGGAGGGAGGGCGGTTACGAGCAGTACTTC. This sequence encodes CASSLRREGGYEQYF.

This clonotype has at least ten counts. V is TRBV7-9 and J is TRBJ1-4, with a possible D match to TRBD1 (6 bases). Germline CDR1 SEHNR, CDR2 FQNEAQ (reference sequence). V was pared by 0 bases and J by 7 bases, with 12 bases between. The CDR3 length is 15 residues. The CDR3 DNA follows: TGTGCCAGCAGCTTAGCCCAGGGGAGGGGTGAAAAACTGTTTTTT. The encoded protein is CASSLAQGRGEKLFF.